The text below deals with one TCR beta chain. This clonotype has just a few counts. Its antigen remains undetermined. No much larger clonotype is one base removed from it; base qualities were not supplied. The instrument given in TCRdb is Illumina NovaSeq 6000. Using 5'RACE with constant-segment primers, TCRalpha and TCRbeta cDNA libraries were constructed, with sample barcodes and unique molecular identifiers added in the process. Trizol reagent was used to extract RNA from every sample. The libraries were amplified in two PCR steps, and the second step added a second sample barcode and Illumina TruSeq adapters. Sequencing of the libraries was done on an Illumina NovaSeq, producing 2 x 150 bp paired-end reads. The study's own analysis went as follows. Reads were demultiplexed and collapsed into UMI-guided consensus sequences with migec v1.2.7. Using mixcr v2.1.11, UMI consensuses were aligned to TRA and TRB V and J templates and then assembled into clonotypes. A clonotype was counted as expanded or contracted only when both edgeR and NoisET called the clonotype significant, with the noise models trained on biological replicates. For edgeR calls, the thresholds were a false discovery rate-adjusted p below 0.01 and a log2 fold-change of 1. As an exploratory analysis of dynamics, max-normalized trajectories of the 1000 most abundant clonotypes were examined with PCA combined with hierarchical clustering. Separately sequenced CD4+ and CD8+ repertoires were used to assign a CD4 or CD8 phenotype to each responding clone. The raw public reads went through TCRdb reprocessing: fastp at Q25, MiXCR clone calling, in-frame beta chains kept. Here each entry gathers all rows of one CDR3 protein and keeps the most common genes and DNA. The V and J calls reflect TCRdb's pipeline rather than the authors' work. Across this sample there are roughly 100,000 distinct CDR3 sequences, with 12% seen only once. About 27% of the sample is held by the ten biggest clonotypes.

The data derive from a study of T-cell memory formation after mild COVID-19 (dated by TCRdb to the early 2020s). About the investigation overall: TCR sequence clusters from the two donors were largely donor specific. T-cell clones expanding and contracting after mild COVID-19 in a couple of donors were tracked by longitudinal TCRalpha and TCRbeta repertoire sequencing. The cohort was made up of two young adult volunteers, one female and one male, who were previously healthy. What the authors observed across the whole study: Clones contracting from day 15 to 85 had balanced CD4/CD8 phenotypes, while a second wave expanding from day 15 to 37 was biased towards CD4+. The study included only a couple of mild cases, and larger cohorts that include severe cases with pre-infection samples were judged to be necessary. Some responding clones were found in pre-infection memory, which suggests that pre-existing cross-reactive memory T cells took part in the SARS-CoV-2 response. Whether the second-wave clones peaking on day 37 were SARS-CoV-2 specific was not confirmed. Contracting CD4+ clones were located mainly in the CM and EM memory subsets, whereas CD8+ clones were found to be enriched in EMRA.

Ficoll-Paque density gradient centrifugation was used to isolate PBMCs. The CDR3 covers 13 residues, taking in both the cysteine and the phenylalanine. This entry keeps only the CDR3 DNA: 39 bases, framed from base 1. Between the V and J ends, shortened by 3 bases and 4 bases respectively, the junction contains 7 bases. Sequences were obtained from PBMCs or a T cell subset sorted from them (not recorded which). In this chain, TRBV12-3 or TRBV12-4 is recombined with TRBJ2-1, with the D gene too uncertain to name. The clonotype originates from an adult woman who had mild COVID-19 (a few samples of this study predate the infection). The sample titles of this study are shuffled in the database, so cell type and time point are left out; the donor was told from shared clones. The CDR3 protein is CASSLWLYNEQFF. The sequenced DNA: TGTGCCAGCAGTTTGTGGCTATACAATGAGCAGTTCTTC.